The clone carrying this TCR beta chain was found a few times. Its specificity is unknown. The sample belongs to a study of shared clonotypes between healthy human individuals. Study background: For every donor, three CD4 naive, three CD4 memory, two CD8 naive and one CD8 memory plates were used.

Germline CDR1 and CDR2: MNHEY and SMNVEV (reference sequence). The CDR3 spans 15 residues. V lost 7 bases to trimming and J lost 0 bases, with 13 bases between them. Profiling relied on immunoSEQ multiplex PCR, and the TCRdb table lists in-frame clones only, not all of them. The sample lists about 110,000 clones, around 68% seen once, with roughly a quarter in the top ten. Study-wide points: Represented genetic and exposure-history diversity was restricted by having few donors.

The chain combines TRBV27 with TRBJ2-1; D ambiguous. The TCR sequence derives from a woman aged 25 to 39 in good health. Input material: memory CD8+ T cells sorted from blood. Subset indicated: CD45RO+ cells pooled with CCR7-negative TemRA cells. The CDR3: CASTPDSSSYNEQFF. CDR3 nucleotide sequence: TGTGCCAGCACTCCCGACTCGAGCTCCTACAATGAGCAGTTCTTC.